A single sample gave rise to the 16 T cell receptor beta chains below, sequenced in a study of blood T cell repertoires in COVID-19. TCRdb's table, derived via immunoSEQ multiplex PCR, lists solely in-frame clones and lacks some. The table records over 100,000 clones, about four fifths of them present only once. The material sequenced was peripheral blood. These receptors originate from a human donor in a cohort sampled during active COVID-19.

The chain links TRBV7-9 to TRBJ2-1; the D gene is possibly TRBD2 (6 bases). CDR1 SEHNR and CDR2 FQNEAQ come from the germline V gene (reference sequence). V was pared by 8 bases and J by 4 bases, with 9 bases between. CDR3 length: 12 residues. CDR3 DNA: TGTGCCAGCCAACGGGAGTACAATGAGCAGTTCTTC. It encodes CASQREYNEQFF.

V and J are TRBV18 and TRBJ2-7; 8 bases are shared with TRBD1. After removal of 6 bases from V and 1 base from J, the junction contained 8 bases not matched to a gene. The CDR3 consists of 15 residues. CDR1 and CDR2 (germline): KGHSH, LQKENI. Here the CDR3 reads CASSAGTGPSYEQYF. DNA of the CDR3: TGTGCCAGCTCGGCGGGGACAGGCCCTTCCTACGAGCAGTACTTC.

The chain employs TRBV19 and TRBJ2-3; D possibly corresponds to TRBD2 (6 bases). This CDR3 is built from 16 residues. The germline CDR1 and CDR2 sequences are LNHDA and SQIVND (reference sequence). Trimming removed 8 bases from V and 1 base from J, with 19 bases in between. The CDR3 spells CASVLRASDRTDTQYF. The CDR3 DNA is TGTGCCAGTGTATTACGGGCTAGCGACCGCACAGATACGCAGTATTTT.

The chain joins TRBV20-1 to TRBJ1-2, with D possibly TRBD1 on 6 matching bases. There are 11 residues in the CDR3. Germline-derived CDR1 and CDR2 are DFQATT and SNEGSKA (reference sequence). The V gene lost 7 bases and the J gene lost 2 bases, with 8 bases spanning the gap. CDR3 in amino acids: CSGGGNYGYTF. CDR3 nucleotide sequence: TGCAGTGGGGGGGGCAACTATGGCTACACCTTC.

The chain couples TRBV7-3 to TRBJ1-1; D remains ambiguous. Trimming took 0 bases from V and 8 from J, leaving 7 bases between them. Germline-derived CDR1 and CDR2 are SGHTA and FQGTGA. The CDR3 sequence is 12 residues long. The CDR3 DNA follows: TGTGCCAGCAGCTTAACGGGCAGGGAAGCTTTCTTT. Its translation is CASSLTGREAFF.

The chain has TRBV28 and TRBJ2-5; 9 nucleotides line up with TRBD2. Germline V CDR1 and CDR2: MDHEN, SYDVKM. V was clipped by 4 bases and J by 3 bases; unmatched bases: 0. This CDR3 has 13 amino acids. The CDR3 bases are TGTGCCAGCAGTTGGACTAGCGAAGAGACCCAGTACTTC. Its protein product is CASSWTSEETQYF.

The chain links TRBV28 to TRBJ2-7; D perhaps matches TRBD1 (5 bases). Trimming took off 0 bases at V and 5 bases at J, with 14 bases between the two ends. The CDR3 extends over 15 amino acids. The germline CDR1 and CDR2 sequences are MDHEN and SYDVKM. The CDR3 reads CASSLWVGQGHEQYF. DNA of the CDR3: TGTGCCAGCAGTTTATGGGTGGGGCAGGGCCACGAGCAGTACTTC.

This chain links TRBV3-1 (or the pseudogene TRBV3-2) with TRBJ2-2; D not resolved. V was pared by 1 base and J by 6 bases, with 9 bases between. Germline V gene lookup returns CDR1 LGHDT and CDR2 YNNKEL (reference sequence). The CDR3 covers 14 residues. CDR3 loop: CASSQVDISGELFF. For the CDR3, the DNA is TGTGCCAGCAGCCAAGTTGACATATCCGGGGAGCTGTTTTTT.

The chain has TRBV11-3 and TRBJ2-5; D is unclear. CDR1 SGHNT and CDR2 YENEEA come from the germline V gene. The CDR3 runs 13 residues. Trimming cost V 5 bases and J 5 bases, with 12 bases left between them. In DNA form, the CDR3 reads TGTGCCAGCAGCCGCTTGCCCCGGGAGACCCAGTACTTC. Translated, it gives CASSRLPRETQYF.

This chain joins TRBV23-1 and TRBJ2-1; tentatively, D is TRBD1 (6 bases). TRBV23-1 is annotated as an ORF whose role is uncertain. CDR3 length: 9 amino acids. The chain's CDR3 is CPAQGEQFF. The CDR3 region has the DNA TGCCCCGCACAGGGTGAGCAGTTCTTC.

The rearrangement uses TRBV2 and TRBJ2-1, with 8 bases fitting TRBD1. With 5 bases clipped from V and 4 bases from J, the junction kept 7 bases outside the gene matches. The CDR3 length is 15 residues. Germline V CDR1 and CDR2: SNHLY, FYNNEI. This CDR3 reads CASSKQGVRYNEQFF. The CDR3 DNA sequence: TGTGCCAGCAGTAAACAGGGGGTGAGGTACAATGAGCAGTTCTTC.

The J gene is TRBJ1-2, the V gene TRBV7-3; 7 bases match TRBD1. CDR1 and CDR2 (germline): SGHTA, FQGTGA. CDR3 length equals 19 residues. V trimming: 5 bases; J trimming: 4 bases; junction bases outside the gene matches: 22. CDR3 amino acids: CASSPQVVAGGFKSYGYTF. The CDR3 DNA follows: TGTGCCAGCAGCCCCCAGGTCGTGGCAGGGGGATTTAAGAGCTATGGCTACACCTTC.

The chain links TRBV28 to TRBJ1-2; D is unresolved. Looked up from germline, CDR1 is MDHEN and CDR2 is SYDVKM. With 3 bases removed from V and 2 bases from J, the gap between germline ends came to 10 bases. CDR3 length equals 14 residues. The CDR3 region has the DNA TGTGCCAGCAGTTTTCCGGAGATGAACTATGGCTACACCTTC. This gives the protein CASSFPEMNYGYTF.

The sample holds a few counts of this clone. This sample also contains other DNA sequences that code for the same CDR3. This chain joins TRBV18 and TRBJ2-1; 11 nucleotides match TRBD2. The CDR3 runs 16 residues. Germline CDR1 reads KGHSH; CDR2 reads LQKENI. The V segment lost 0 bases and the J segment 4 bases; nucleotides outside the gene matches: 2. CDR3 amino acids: CASSPPGTSGYNEQFF. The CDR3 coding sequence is TGTGCCAGCTCACCACCTGGGACTAGCGGATACAATGAGCAGTTCTTC.

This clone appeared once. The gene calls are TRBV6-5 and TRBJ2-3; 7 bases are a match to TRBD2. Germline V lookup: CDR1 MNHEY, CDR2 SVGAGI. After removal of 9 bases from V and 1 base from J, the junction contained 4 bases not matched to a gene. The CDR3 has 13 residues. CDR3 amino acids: CASGLVGTDTQYF. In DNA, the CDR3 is TGTGCCAGTGGACTAGTCGGCACAGATACGCAGTATTTT.

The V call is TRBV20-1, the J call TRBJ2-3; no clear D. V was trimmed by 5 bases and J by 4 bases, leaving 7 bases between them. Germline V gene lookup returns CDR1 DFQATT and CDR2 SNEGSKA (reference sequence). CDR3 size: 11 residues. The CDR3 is CSAPFADTQYF. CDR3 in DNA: TGCAGTGCTCCTTTCGCAGATACGCAGTATTTT.